Below are 14 T cell receptor beta chains sequenced from a single sample in a study of spatial heterogeneity in lung cancer. Time point: blood at routine non-recurrence follow-up after resection. Whole RNA was taken from tumor, nontumor lung or frozen PBMC; it was then sequenced unsorted. TCRdb re-analysed the 5' RACE reads in MiXCR, keeping a single row per CDR3 protein. The sample carries about 120,000 distinct CDR3 sequences, over 9% recorded once. The sequencing used PBMCs, collected at follow-up. All receptors come from a male donor with early-stage non-small cell lung cancer.

The chain has TRBV5-1 and TRBJ2-1; 12 positions match TRBD2. The V gene end was trimmed by 2 bases and the J gene end by 6 bases; junction bases not matched to a gene: 3. The CDR3 loop spans 15 amino acids. Germline values: CDR1 SGHRS, CDR2 YFSETQ. The DNA for the CDR3 is TGCGCCAGCAGCTTTCTAGCGGGGGGGCCCAATGAGCAGTTCTTC. Encoded protein: CASSFLAGGPNEQFF. The full variable domain, its missing parts supplied by reference TRBV5-1 and TRBJ2-1, is KAGVTQTPRYLIKTRGQQVTLSCSPISGHRSVSWYQQTPGQGLQFLFEYFSETQRNKGNFPGRFSGRQFSNSRSEMNVSTLELGDSALYLCASSFLAGGPNEQFFGPGTRLTVL.

This clonotype was seen only a few times. The rearrangement uses TRBV11-3 and TRBJ2-7; D ambiguous. Germline values: CDR1 SGHNT, CDR2 YENEEA. V lost 3 bases to trimming and J lost 0 bases, with 9 bases between them. CDR3 size: 14 residues. The DNA of the CDR3 is TGTGCCAGCAGCTTTCACCGAGCCTCCTACGAGCAGTACTTC. This translates into CASSFHRASYEQYF.

Only a few counts were recorded for this clonotype. The V call is TRBV20-1, the J call TRBJ1-4; D is ambiguous. This CDR3 spans 15 amino acids. The germline V gene encodes CDR1 DFQATT and CDR2 SNEGSKA (reference sequence). V lost 0 bases to trimming and J lost 2 bases, with 10 bases between them. In nucleotides, the CDR3 is TGCAGTGCTAGAGATATCAGGCGCACTAATGAAAAACTGTTTTTT. It specifies CSARDIRRTNEKLFF.

This clonotype was detected a few times. This rearrangement joins TRBV3-1 to TRBJ2-7; D call uncertain. The CDR3 has 16 residues. Deletions cut 1 base from V and 2 bases from J, with 15 bases between. Per the germline V gene, CDR1 is LGHDT and CDR2 is YNNKEL (reference sequence). CDR3 protein: CASSQGIVLGTYEQYF. CDR3 nucleotide sequence: TGTGCCAGCAGCCAAGGAATCGTACTGGGTACCTACGAGCAGTACTTC.

This clonotype was counted a few times. The chain couples TRBV28 to TRBJ2-5; D unclear. V lost 5 bases and J 6 bases, leaving 10 bases between the germline ends. Germline assignment: CDR1 MDHEN and CDR2 SYDVKM. The CDR3 is made up of 12 amino acids. The CDR3 bases are TGTGCCAGCAGTCCTATAGGGAAGACCCAGTACTTC. Its protein is CASSPIGKTQYF.

This clonotype was seen repeatedly, ten times or more. V usage is TRBV12-3 or TRBV12-4 and J usage is TRBJ2-6; D call uncertain. Trimming stripped 3 bases from V and 0 bases from J, with 3 bases between. The length of the CDR3 is 14 residues. The CDR3, as DNA: TGTGCCAGCAGTTTGAGCTCTGGGGCCAACGTCCTGACTTTC. Translating gives CASSLSSGANVLTF.

There are many counts of this clonotype. V usage is TRBV7-2 and J usage is TRBJ2-3; 8 nucleotides align to TRBD2. The CDR3 spans 15 residues. Germline CDR1 and CDR2: SGHTA and FQGNSA. Trimming cost V 5 bases and J 4 bases; bases outside gene matches: 8. CDR3 coding DNA: TGTGCCAGCAGCCCTAACCGGGGGGGCTCAGATACGCAGTATTTT. Translated, it gives CASSPNRGGSDTQYF. Looking up the rest from reference TRBV7-2 and TRBJ2-3 gives the full variable domain: GAGVSQSPSNKVTEKGKDVELRCDPISGHTALYWYRQSLGQGLEFLIYFQGNSAPDKSGLPSDRFSAERTGGSVSTLTIQRTQQEDSAVYLCASSPNRGGSDTQYFGPGTRLTVL.

This clonotype was observed a handful of times. The DNA of the CDR3 is TGTGCCACCAGTGACCCGACAAAGTACCAAGAGACCCAGTACTTC. Translation gives CATSDPTKYQETQYF. The chain uses TRBV24-1 and TRBJ2-5; D unclear. Per the germline V gene, CDR1 is KGHDR and CDR2 is SFDVKD. V lost 4 bases to trimming and J lost 0 bases, with 11 bases between them. The CDR3 totals 15 residues.

This clonotype was counted between two and nine times. The chain joins TRBV27 to TRBJ2-7; TRBD2 aligns across 7 bases. This CDR3 region has 10 residues. The V gene end was trimmed by 8 bases and the J gene end by 7 bases; junction bases not matched to a gene: 2. Germline CDR1 and CDR2: MNHEY and SMNVEV (reference sequence). Here the CDR3 DNA reads TGTGCCAGCGGGAGGGCGGAGCAGTACTTC. The encoded protein is CASGRAEQYF.

This clonotype was counted between two and nine times. V and J are TRBV12-3 or TRBV12-4 and TRBJ1-2, with D tentatively TRBD1 (6 bases). V dropped 7 bases and J dropped 1 base, with 10 bases sitting between them. The CDR3 spans 13 residues. The CDR3 loop is CASKRGGNYGYTF. The CDR3, as DNA: TGTGCCAGCAAACGAGGGGGTAACTATGGCTACACCTTC.

This clonotype was observed a few times. The rearrangement links TRBV11-2 to TRBJ2-1; 8 bases fit TRBD2. The V and J ends lost 1 base and 0 bases, in that order; junction bases with no gene match: 8. Germline V gene data show CDR1 as SGHAT and CDR2 as FQNNGV. The CDR3 is 18 amino acids. The CDR3 nucleotides are TGTGCCAGCAGCTTAGTCTTTAGCGGGGTTTACTCCTACAATGAGCAGTTCTTC. This translates into CASSLVFSGVYSYNEQFF.

This chain connects TRBV9 to TRBJ1-6; a weak D match, TRBD1 (5 bases). This CDR3 comprises 15 residues. Trimming left V 3 bases short and J 6 bases short, with 13 bases between. Germline values: CDR1 SGDLS, CDR2 YYNGEE. CDR3 residues: CASSGPGPTNSPLHF. In DNA form, the CDR3 reads TGTGCCAGCAGCGGGCCGGGACCGACTAATTCACCCCTCCACTTT. Full variable domain (remainder filled in from reference TRBV9 and TRBJ1-6): DSGVTQTPKHLITATGQRVTLRCSPRSGDLSVYWYQQSLDQGLQFLIQYYNGEERAKGNILERFSAQQFPDLHSELNLSSLELGDSALYFCASSGPGPTNSPLHFGNGTRLTVT.

The rearrangement uses TRBV18 and TRBJ1-5; 9 nucleotides align to TRBD1. The CDR3 is made up of 16 amino acids. Germline CDR1 is KGHSH and CDR2 is LQKENI. The ends lost 2 bases at V and 1 base at J; junction bases unmatched: 3. CDR3 bases: TGTGCCAGCTCACCAGGGACAGGGACCAGCAATCAGCCCCAGCATTTT. Protein product: CASSPGTGTSNQPQHF.

This clonotype was detected ten times or more. This chain joins TRBV28 and TRBJ2-7; D uncertain. The CDR3 consists of 14 residues. Looked up from germline, CDR1 is MDHEN and CDR2 is SYDVKM. With 6 bases removed from V and 2 bases from J, the gap between germline ends came to 14 bases. In nucleotides, the CDR3 is TGTGCCAGCAGCAAGGACCGAGCTACCTACGAGCAGTACTTC. This gives the protein CASSKDRATYEQYF. The whole variable domain, filled in from reference TRBV28 and TRBJ2-7, reads DVKVTQSSRYLVKRTGEKVFLECVQDMDHENMFWYRQDPGLGLRLIYFSYDVKMKEKGDIPEGYSVSREKKERFSLILESASTNQTSMYLCASSKDRATYEQYFGPGTRLTVT.